The rows below give T cell receptor beta chains drawn from one sample of a study of cytomegalovirus exposure and HLA in healthy donors. Sequenced by immunoSEQ multiplex PCR; TCRdb stores in-frame clones only, minus some. This sample yields 150,000 to 200,000 clones, of which approximately 80% are seen a single time; under 1.5% belongs to the top ten. The material sequenced was PBMCs. The receptor set was obtained from a male donor in good health and CMV-seronegative. The CDR3 runs from the conserved cysteine through the conserved F or W. D genes are given only for firm matches. Expanded clones get a size class; other rows say once, few or many, or leave the size out.

CDR3aa	CDR3nt	j_gene	d_gene	v_gene	abundance	len
CASSLGRTGANEQYF	TGCGCCAGCAGCTTGGGGCGGACAGGGGCCAACGAGCAGTACTTC	TRBJ2-7	TRBD1	TRBV5-1	.	15
CASSDEGQGAYEQYF	TGTGCCAGCAGTGATGAGGGACAGGGGGCCTACGAGCAGTACTTC	TRBJ2-7	TRBD1	TRBV25-1	.	15
CATSTGGNTEAFF	TGTGCCACCTCGACAGGGGGGAACACTGAAGCTTTCTTT	TRBJ1-1	TRBD1	TRBV19	few	13
CASSQEMVGMGGYTF	TGTGCCAGCAGCCAAGAGATGGTCGGGATGGGCGGCTACACCTTC	TRBJ1-2	.	TRBV14	.	15
CASSPPGVTSNQPQHF	TGTGCCAGCAGCCCCCCCGGGGTTACCAGCAATCAGCCCCAGCATTTT	TRBJ1-5	.	TRBV28	.	16
CASSESVQGSLPQHF	TGTGCCAGCAGTGAATCGGTTCAGGGATCCTTGCCCCAGCATTTT	TRBJ1-5	.	TRBV6-1	.	15
CASSPRTGQETQYF	TGTGCCAGCAGCCCTCGGACAGGTCAAGAGACCCAGTACTTC	TRBJ2-5	TRBD1	TRBV14	.	14
CASSSRYTGELFF	TGTGCCAGCAGCTCGAGATACACCGGGGAGCTGTTTTTT	TRBJ2-2	.	TRBV7-2	few	13
CASSEAPTGVAKNIQYF	TGTGCCAGCAGTGAAGCCCCTACGGGGGTGGCCAAAAACATTCAGTACTTC	TRBJ2-4	.	TRBV6-1	.	17
CASRVTGERSDTEAFF	TGCGCCAGCAGGGTTACAGGGGAGAGGTCGGACACTGAAGCTTTCTTT	TRBJ1-1	TRBD1	TRBV10-1	.	16
CASSLGSGDRVKLFF	TGTGCCAGCAGCTTAGGGTCCGGAGATAGAGTGAAACTGTTTTTT	TRBJ1-4	.	TRBV7-9	.	15
CASSDGGAAAYEQYF	TGTGCCAGCAGTGATGGCGGGGCAGCCGCCTACGAGCAGTACTTC	TRBJ2-7	.	TRBV25-1	.	15
CAISEYGAREQFF	TGTGCCATCAGTGAGTATGGGGCGAGGGAGCAGTTCTTC	TRBJ2-1	.	TRBV10-3	once	13
CASAAGRGTSQETQYF	TGTGCCAGCGCAGCCGGGAGGGGGACTAGCCAAGAGACCCAGTACTTC	TRBJ2-5	TRBD2	TRBV5-6	.	16
CASSLGANTEAFF	TGTGCCAGCAGTTTGGGGGCGAACACTGAAGCTTTCTTT	TRBJ1-1	.	TRBV28	once	13
CAISEGLADNEQFF	TGTGCCATCAGTGAGGGGCTAGCGGACAATGAGCAGTTCTTC	TRBJ2-1	TRBD2	TRBV10-3	.	14
CASSIRLAGGLPYEQYF	TGTGCCAGTAGTATACGCCTAGCGGGAGGACTACCCTACGAGCAGTACTTC	TRBJ2-7	TRBD2	TRBV19	.	17
CASSWGEYNEQFF	TGTGCCAGCAGCTGGGGGGAGTACAATGAGCAGTTCTTC	TRBJ2-1	.	TRBV7-9	.	13
CASSLRVPYEQYF	TGTGCCAGCAGTCTCAGGGTCCCCTACGAGCAGTACTTC	TRBJ2-7	.	TRBV6-5	.	13
CASSVDRVEYGYTF	TGTGCCAGCAGTGTGGACAGGGTTGAGTATGGCTACACCTTC	TRBJ1-2	TRBD1	TRBV2	once	14
CASSLDGGKIETQYF	TGCGCCAGCAGCTTGGACGGGGGGAAGATAGAGACCCAGTACTTC	TRBJ2-5	TRBD2	TRBV5-1	.	15
CASSGTGDGEQYF	TGTGCCAGCAGCGGAACAGGGGACGGAGAGCAGTACTTC	TRBJ2-7	TRBD1	TRBV9	few	13
CASNPPGQGNTEAFF	TGTGCCAGCAACCCGCCGGGACAGGGGAACACTGAAGCTTTCTTT	TRBJ1-1	TRBD1	TRBV28	.	15
CASSEQGSGEQYF	TGTGCCAGCAGTGAGCAGGGCTCGGGCGAGCAGTACTTC	TRBJ2-7	.	TRBV2	.	13
CASSLTGLAGVEDTQYF	TGTGCCAGCAGCTTAACGGGACTAGCGGGAGTCGAAGATACGCAGTATTTT	TRBJ2-3	TRBD2	TRBV7-3	.	17
CASSAGGQGAGANVLTF	TGTGCCAGCAGCGCTGGGGGACAGGGGGCTGGGGCCAACGTCCTGACTTTC	TRBJ2-6	TRBD1	TRBV5-4	.	17